This record concerns one TCR beta chain sequence. This specimen comes from a study of blood T cell repertoires in COVID-19. The repertoire was sequenced with immunoSEQ multiplex PCR; TCRdb's copy has only in-frame clones and lacks some. Found here are roughly 280,000 clones, about nine tenths of them singletons; the top ten hold around 9%. Germline V gene data show CDR1 as SGHRS and CDR2 as YFSETQ. The CDR3 is 13 amino acids. The J segment lost 10 bases and the V segment lost 1 base, leaving 7 bases of the junction unmatched. The rearrangement uses TRBV5-1 and TRBJ1-1; TRBD1 matches at 7 bases. This clonotype was obtained from a man aged 35 to 55 with active or convalescent COVID-19. The sequenced sample consisted of peripheral blood. The CDR3 reads CASSLTGEEGAFF. The CDR3 DNA reads TGCGCCAGCAGCTTGACAGGGGAAGAAGGAGCTTTCTTT.